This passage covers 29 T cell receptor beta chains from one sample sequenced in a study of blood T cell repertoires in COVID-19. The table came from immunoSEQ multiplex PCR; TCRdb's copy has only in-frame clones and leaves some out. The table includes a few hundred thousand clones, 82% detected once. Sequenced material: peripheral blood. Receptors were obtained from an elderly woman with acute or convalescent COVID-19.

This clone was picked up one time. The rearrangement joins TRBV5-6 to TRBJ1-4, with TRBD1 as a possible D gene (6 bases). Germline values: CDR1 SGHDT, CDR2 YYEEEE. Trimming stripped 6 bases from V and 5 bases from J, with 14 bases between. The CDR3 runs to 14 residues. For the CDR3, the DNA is TGTGCCAGCACAGGACAGCAACGGAATGAAAAACTGTTTTTT. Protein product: CASTGQQRNEKLFF.

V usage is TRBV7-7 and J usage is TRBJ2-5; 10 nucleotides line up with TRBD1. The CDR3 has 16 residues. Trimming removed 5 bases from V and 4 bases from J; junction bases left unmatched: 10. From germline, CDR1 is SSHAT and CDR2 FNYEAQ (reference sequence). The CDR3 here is CASSPVGRTGGETQYF. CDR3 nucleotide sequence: TGTGCCAGCAGCCCTGTGGGGAGGACAGGGGGAGAGACCCAGTACTTC.

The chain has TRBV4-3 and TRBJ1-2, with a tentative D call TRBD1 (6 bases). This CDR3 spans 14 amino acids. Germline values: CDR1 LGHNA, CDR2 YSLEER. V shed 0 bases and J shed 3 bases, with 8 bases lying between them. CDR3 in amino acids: CASSQDYRDYGYTF. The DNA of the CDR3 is TGCGCCAGCAGCCAAGATTACAGGGACTATGGCTACACCTTC.

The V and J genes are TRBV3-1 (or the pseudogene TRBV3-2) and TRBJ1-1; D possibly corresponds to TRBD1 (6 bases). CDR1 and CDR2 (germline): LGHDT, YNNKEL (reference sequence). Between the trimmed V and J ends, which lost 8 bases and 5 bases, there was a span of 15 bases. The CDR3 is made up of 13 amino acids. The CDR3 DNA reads TGTGCCAGCGGGTATGAGGGGGGGACTGAAGCTTTCTTT. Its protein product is CASGYEGGTEAFF.

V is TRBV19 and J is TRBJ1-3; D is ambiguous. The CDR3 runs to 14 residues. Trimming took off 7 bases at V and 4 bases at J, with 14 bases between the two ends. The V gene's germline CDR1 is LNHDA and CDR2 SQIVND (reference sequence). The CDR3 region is CASTPRGRGNTIYF. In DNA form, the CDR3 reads TGTGCCAGTACCCCTAGAGGAAGGGGAAACACCATATATTTT.

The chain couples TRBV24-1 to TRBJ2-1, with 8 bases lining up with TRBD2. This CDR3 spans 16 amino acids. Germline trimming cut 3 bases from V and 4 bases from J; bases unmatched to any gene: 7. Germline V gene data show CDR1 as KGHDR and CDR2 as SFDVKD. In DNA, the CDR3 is TGTGCCACCAGTGATCGGGGTAGCGGGGTGTACAATGAGCAGTTCTTC. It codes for CATSDRGSGVYNEQFF.

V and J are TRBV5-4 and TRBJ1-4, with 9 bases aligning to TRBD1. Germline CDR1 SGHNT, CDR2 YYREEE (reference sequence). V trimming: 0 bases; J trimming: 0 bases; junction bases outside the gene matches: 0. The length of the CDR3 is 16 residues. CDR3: CASSLGTGATNEKLFF. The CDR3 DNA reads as TGTGCCAGCAGCTTGGGGACAGGGGCAACTAATGAAAAACTGTTTTTT. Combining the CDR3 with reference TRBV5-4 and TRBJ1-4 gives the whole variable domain ETGVTQSPTHLIKTRGQQVTLRCSSQSGHNTVSWYQQALGQGPQFIFQYYREEENGRGNFPPRFSGLQFPNYSSELNVNALELDDSALYLCASSLGTGATNEKLFFGSGTQLSVL.

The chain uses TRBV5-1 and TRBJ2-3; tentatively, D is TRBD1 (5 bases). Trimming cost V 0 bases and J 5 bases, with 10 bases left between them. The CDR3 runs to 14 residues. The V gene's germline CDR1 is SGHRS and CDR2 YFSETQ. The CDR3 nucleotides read TGCGCCAGCAGCTTGGAGGGGCTTAGAGATACGCAGTATTTT. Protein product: CASSLEGLRDTQYF.

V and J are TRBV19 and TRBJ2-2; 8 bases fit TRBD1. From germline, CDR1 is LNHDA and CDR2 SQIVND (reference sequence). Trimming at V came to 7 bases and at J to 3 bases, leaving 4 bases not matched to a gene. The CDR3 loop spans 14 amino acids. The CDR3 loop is CASTGTGYTGELFF. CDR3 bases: TGTGCCAGTACGGGGACAGGCTACACCGGGGAGCTGTTTTTT.

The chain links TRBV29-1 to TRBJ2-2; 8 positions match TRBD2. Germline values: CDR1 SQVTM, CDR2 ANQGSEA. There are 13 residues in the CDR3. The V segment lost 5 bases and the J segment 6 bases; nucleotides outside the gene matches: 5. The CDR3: CSVSGTRAGELFF. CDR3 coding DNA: TGCAGCGTTTCCGGGACTAGGGCCGGGGAGCTGTTTTTT.

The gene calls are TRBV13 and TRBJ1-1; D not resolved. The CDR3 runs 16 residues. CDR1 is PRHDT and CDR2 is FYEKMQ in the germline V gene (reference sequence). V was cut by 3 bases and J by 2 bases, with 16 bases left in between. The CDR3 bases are TGTGCCAGCAGCTTCCGCCCGGGGATCCAAAACACTGAAGCTTTCTTT. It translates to CASSFRPGIQNTEAFF. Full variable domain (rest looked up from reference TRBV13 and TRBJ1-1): AAGVIQSPRHLIKEKRETATLKCYPIPRHDTVYWYQQGPGQDPQFLISFYEKMQSDKGSIPDRFSAQQFSDYHSELNMSSLELGDSALYFCASSFRPGIQNTEAFFGQGTRLTVV.

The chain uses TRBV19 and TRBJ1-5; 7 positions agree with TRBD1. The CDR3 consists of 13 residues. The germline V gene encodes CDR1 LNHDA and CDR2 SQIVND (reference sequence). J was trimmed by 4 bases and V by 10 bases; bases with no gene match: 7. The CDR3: CATGQALNQPQHF. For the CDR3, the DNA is TGTGCCACAGGACAGGCGCTTAATCAGCCCCAGCATTTT.

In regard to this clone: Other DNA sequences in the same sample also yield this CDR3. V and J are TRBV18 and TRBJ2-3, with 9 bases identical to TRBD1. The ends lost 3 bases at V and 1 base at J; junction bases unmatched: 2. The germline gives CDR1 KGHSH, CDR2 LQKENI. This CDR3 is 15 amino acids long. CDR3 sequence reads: CASSPRQGGTDTQYF. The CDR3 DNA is TGTGCCAGCTCACCCCGACAGGGGGGCACAGATACGCAGTATTTT.

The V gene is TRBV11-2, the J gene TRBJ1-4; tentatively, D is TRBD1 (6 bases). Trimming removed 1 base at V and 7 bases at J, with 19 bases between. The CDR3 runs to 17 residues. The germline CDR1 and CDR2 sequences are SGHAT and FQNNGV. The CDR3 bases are TGTGCCAGCAGCTTAGGCACAGGGAATTACTTCCTTGAAAAACTGTTTTTT. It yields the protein CASSLGTGNYFLEKLFF.

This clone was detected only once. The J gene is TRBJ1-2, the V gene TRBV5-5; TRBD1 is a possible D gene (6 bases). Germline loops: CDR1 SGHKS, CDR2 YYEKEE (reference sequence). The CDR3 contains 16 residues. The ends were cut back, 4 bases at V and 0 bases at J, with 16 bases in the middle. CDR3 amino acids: CASSLSDRLANYGYTF. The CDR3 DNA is TGTGCCAGCAGCCTGTCAGACAGGTTAGCTAACTATGGCTACACCTTC. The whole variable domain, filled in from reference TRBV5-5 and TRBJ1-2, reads DAGVTQSPTHLIKTRGQQVTLRCSPISGHKSVSWYQQVLGQGPQFIFQYYEKEERGRGNFPDRFSARQFPNYSSELNVNALLLGDSALYLCASSLSDRLANYGYTFGSGTRLTVV.

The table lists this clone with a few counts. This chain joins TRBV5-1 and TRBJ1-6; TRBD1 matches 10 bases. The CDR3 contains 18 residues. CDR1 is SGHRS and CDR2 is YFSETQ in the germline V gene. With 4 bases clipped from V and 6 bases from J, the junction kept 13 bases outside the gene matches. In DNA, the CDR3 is TGCGCCAGCAGCCAAGGACAGGGGGTGTCAATGAGTAATTCACCCCTCCACTTT. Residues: CASSQGQGVSMSNSPLHF.

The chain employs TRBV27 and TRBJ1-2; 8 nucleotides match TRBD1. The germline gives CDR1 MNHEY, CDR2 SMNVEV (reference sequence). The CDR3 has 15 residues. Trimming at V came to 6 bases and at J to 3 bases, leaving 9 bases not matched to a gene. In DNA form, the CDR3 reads TGTGCCAGCAGCCGGGCAGGGGGCAGTTACTATGGCTACACCTTC. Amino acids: CASSRAGGSYYGYTF.

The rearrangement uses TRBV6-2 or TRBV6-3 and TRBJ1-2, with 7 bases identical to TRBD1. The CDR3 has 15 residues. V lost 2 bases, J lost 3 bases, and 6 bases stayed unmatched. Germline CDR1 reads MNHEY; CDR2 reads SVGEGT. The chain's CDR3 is CASSYNPTGDYGYTF. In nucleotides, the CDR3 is TGTGCCAGCAGTTACAACCCAACAGGGGACTATGGCTACACCTTC.

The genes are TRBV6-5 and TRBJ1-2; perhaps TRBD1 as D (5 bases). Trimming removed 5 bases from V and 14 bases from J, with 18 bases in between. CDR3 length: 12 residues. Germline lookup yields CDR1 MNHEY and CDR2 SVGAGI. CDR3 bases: TGTGCCAGCAGTCAATCTTTGGACATTAAAACCTTC. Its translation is CASSQSLDIKTF.

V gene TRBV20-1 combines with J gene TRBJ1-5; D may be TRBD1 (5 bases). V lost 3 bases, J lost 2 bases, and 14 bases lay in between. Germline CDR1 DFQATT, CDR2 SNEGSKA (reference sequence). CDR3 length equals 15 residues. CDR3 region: CSASMGGSGNQPQHF. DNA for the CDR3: TGCAGTGCTAGTATGGGGGGATCGGGCAATCAGCCCCAGCATTTT.

CDR3 sequence reads: CASSTGGAIDTQYF. The DNA of the CDR3 is TGTGCCAGCAGTACCGGGGGGGCCATAGATACGCAGTATTTT. The chain uses TRBV6-4 and TRBJ2-3; TRBD2 agrees at 8 bases. V dropped 5 bases and J dropped 5; count of bases not matched to a gene: 6. The CDR3 spans 14 residues. Germline CDR1 and CDR2: MRHNA and SNTAGT.

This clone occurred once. Written as DNA, the CDR3 is TGTGCCAGCAGTCTATCAGAGGGGGAGCCGCAGCCCCAGCATTTT. It is translated as CASSLSEGEPQPQHF. This rearrangement joins TRBV28 to TRBJ1-5, with a weak D call TRBD1 (6 bases). Trimming pared 5 bases from V and 7 bases from J, leaving 18 bases between. CDR3 size: 15 residues. In germline, CDR1 is MDHEN, CDR2 SYDVKM.

CDR3 DNA: TGTGCCAGCAGGGGGGCCGAATATGGCTACACCTTC. This encodes CASRGAEYGYTF. The chain recombines TRBV6-5 with TRBJ1-2; perhaps TRBD1 as D (6 bases). Germline loops: CDR1 MNHEY, CDR2 SVGAGI. This CDR3 contains 12 residues. Trimming pared 6 bases from V and 5 bases from J, leaving 10 bases between.

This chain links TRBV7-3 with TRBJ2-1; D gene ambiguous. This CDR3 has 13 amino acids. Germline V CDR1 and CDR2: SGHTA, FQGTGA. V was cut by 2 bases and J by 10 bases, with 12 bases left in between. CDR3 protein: CASSLYGGGEQFF. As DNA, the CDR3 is TGTGCCAGCAGCTTATATGGCGGCGGCGAGCAGTTCTTC.

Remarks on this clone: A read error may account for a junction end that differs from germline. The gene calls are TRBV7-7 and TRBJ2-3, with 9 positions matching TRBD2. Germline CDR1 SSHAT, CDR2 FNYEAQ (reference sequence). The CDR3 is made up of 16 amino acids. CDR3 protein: CASSLGTSGSTDTQYF. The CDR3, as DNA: TGTGCTAGCAGCTTAGGAACTAGCGGGAGCACAGATACGCAGTATTTT.

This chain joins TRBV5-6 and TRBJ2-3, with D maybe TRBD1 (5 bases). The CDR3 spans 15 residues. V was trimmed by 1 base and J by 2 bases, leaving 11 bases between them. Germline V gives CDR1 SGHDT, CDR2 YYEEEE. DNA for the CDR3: TGTGCCAGCAGCTTGTATCACAGGCCCACAGATACGCAGTATTTT. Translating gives CASSLYHRPTDTQYF.

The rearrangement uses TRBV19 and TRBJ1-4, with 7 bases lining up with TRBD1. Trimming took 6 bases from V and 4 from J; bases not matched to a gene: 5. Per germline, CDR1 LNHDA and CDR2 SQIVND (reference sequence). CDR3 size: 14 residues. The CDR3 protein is CASRRGQSNEKLFF. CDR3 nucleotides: TGTGCCAGTAGGCGGGGACAGAGTAATGAAAAACTGTTTTTT. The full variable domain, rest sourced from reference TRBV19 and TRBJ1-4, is DGGITQSPKYLFRKEGQNVTLSCEQNLNHDAMYWYRQDPGQGLRLIYYSQIVNDFQKGDIAEGYSVSREKKESFPLTVTSAQKNPTAFYLCASRRGQSNEKLFFGSGTQLSVL.

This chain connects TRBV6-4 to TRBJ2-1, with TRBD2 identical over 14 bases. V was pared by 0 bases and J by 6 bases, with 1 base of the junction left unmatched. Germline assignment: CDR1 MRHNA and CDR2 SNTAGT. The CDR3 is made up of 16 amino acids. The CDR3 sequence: CASSDSTSGGANEQFF. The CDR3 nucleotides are TGTGCCAGCAGTGACTCGACTAGCGGGGGGGCCAATGAGCAGTTCTTC.

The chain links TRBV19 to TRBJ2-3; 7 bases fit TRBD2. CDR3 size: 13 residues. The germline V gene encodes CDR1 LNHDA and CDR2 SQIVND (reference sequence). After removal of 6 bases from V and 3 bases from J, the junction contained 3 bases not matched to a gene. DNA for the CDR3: TGTGCCAGTAGGTCCGGGGGGACAGATACGCAGTATTTT. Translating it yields CASRSGGTDTQYF.